This is a list of T cell receptor beta chains from one sample in a study of T cell responses to AZD1222 COVID-19 vaccine. This table comes from immunoSEQ multiplex PCR, and its TCRdb copy is limited to in-frame clones, with some not included. This table has some 180,000 clones, approximately 90% appearing once. The material sequenced was peripheral blood, taken on day 0 of AZD1222 vaccination. The origin of the receptors is an adult in good health. The CDR3 runs from the conserved cysteine through the conserved F or W. Each record gives: J gene, V gene, clone size, D gene, CDR3 protein, CDR3 DNA. A D gene is named only where the DNA matches it firmly. Clone size appears in some rows only: once, few, many, or a class for an expanded clone.

>TRBJ2-7|TRBV23-1|-|-
CAPWGRGWDSNEQYF
TGCGCCCCCTGGGGCAGGGGATGGGATTCGAACGAGCAGTACTTC
>TRBJ1-3|TRBV18|-|TRBD1
CASSPTGSNGNTIYF
TGTGCCAGCTCGCCGACAGGGTCAAATGGAAACACCATATATTTT
>TRBJ1-4|TRBV7-9|-|-
CASSLTGSFNEKLFF
TGTGCCAGCAGCCTAACAGGGTCTTTTAATGAAAAACTGTTTTTT
>TRBJ2-1|TRBV7-3|-|-
CASSVLGRAVDEQFF
TGTGCCAGCAGCGTATTGGGCAGGGCGGTGGATGAGCAGTTCTTC
>TRBJ1-4|TRBV28|-|TRBD1
CASSPTGQWSEKLFF
TGTGCCAGCAGTCCCACGGGACAGTGGAGCGAAAAACTGTTTTTT
>TRBJ1-5|TRBV28|once|TRBD1
CASSSAPPTGEAQHF
TGTGCCAGCAGTTCAGCTCCCCCGACAGGGGAGGCCCAGCATTTT
>TRBJ1-2|TRBV18|-|TRBD1
CASSPFSPQGVIYGYTF
TGTGCCAGCTCACCATTTAGTCCCCAGGGGGTAATCTATGGCTACACCTTC
>TRBJ2-3|TRBV5-1|-|TRBD2
CASSLDQRGLDTQYF
TGCGCCAGCAGCTTGGACCAGCGGGGATTAGATACGCAGTATTTT
>TRBJ1-5|TRBV28|-|TRBD1
CASRGLRDRGLQRNQPQHF
TGTGCCAGCAGGGGACTGCGGGACAGGGGCTTACAACGCAATCAGCCCCAGCATTTT
>TRBJ1-3|TRBV12-3/TRBV12-4|once|-
CASSSSAGNTIYF
TGTGCCAGCAGCTCCTCTGCTGGAAACACCATATATTTT
>TRBJ2-1|TRBV3-1/TRBV3-2|-|-
CASSHQRTDVYNEQFF
TGTGCCAGCAGCCACCAGCGGACGGACGTGTACAATGAGCAGTTCTTC
>TRBJ1-1|TRBV7-3|once|-
CASSLTGATEAFF
TGTGCCAGCAGCTTAACAGGGGCCACTGAAGCTTTCTTT
>TRBJ2-1|TRBV29-1|-|TRBD1
CSVEGRTGGGNEQFF
TGCAGCGTTGAAGGCCGGACAGGGGGTGGCAATGAGCAGTTCTTC
>TRBJ1-2|TRBV28|many|TRBD1
CASSHGTGGYGYTF
TGTGCCAGCAGCCACGGGACAGGGGGCTATGGCTACACCTTC
>TRBJ2-7|TRBV9|-|-
CASSRTGTELREQYF
TGTGCCAGCAGCCGAACCGGGACTGAACTACGGGAGCAGTACTTC
>TRBJ2-5|TRBV18|few|-
CASSPPGGLQETQYF
TGTGCCAGCTCACCACCAGGGGGACTCCAAGAGACCCAGTACTTC
>TRBJ2-1|TRBV4-2|-|TRBD2
CASSQSSGPYNEQFF
TGTGCCAGCAGCCAATCTAGCGGACCATACAATGAGCAGTTCTTC
>TRBJ2-1|TRBV7-6|-|-
CASSLGGLNEQFF
TGTGCCAGCAGCTTAGGCGGACTAAATGAGCAGTTCTTC
>TRBJ2-1|TRBV6-2/TRBV6-3|-|-
CASSPPWTQNNEQFF
TGTGCCAGCAGCCCCCCGTGGACCCAGAACAATGAGCAGTTCTTC
>TRBJ2-2|TRBV27|-|TRBD2
CASSFSGRGPGELFF
TGTGCCAGCAGTTTTAGCGGGAGAGGGCCCGGGGAGCTGTTTTTT
>TRBJ2-1|TRBV6-5|once|TRBD1
CASRLTGQNNEQFF
TGTGCCAGCAGGTTAACGGGACAGAACAATGAGCAGTTCTTC
>TRBJ2-1|TRBV27|-|TRBD2
CASSLAAGGPKGEQFF
TGTGCCAGCAGTTTAGCGGCGGGAGGGCCGAAGGGTGAGCAGTTCTTC
>TRBJ2-5|TRBV5-4|-|TRBD2
CASSLSGYGGMKETQYF
TGTGCCAGCAGCTTGTCGGGTTACGGGGGGATGAAGGAGACCCAGTACTTC
>TRBJ2-7|TRBV18|-|TRBD1
CASTTGGDSYEQYF
TGTGCCAGCACGACAGGGGGGGACTCCTACGAGCAGTACTTC
>TRBJ2-7|TRBV29-1|-|TRBD1
CSVEGAGGLYEQYF
TGCAGCGTTGAAGGGGCAGGGGGCCTATACGAGCAGTACTTC
>TRBJ1-2|TRBV7-2|-|-
CASGERRAFRNGYTF
TGTGCCAGCGGAGAGCGAAGGGCGTTTCGAAATGGCTACACCTTC
>TRBJ2-7|TRBV4-1|-|TRBD2
CASSHAIAGGWSEQYF
TGCGCCAGCAGCCATGCCATAGCGGGGGGGTGGAGCGAGCAGTACTTC
>TRBJ2-3|TRBV29-1|-|-
CSVEDFLAPDTQYF
TGCAGCGTTGAAGATTTCCTAGCACCAGATACGCAGTATTTT
>TRBJ1-5|TRBV4-1|-|-
CASSQDQGLPQHF
TGCGCCAGCAGCCAAGATCAGGGGTTGCCCCAGCATTTT
>TRBJ2-1|TRBV5-1|-|TRBD2
CASSLGASGRANEQFF
TGCGCCAGCAGCTTGGGGGCAAGCGGGAGGGCCAATGAGCAGTTCTTC
>TRBJ1-2|TRBV19|-|-
CASSILFSYGYTF
TGTGCCAGTAGTATTTTGTTCTCCTATGGCTACACCTTC
>TRBJ2-3|TRBV19|-|TRBD2
CASSIGLSGRAGTDTQYF
TGTGCCAGTAGTATTGGTCTTAGCGGGAGGGCAGGAACAGATACGCAGTATTTT
>TRBJ1-3|TRBV21-1|-|-
CASSTKTADVTRRPSGNTIYF
TGTGCCAGCAGTACTAAAACGGCAGATGTAACACGACGCCCCTCTGGAAACACCATATATTTT
>TRBJ2-1|TRBV11-2|-|-
CASSTYNEQFF
TGTGCCAGCAGCACCTACAATGAGCAGTTCTTC
>TRBJ1-2|TRBV15|-|TRBD1
CATSSVSQGWTNYGYTF
TGTGCCACCAGCAGCGTATCACAGGGGTGGACTAACTATGGCTACACCTTC
>TRBJ2-7|TRBV28|-|-
CASSSSGQTLTFEQYF
TGTGCCAGCAGTTCCTCAGGACAGACTTTGACCTTCGAGCAGTACTTC
>TRBJ1-2|TRBV11-1|-|TRBD1
CASRATGANYGYTF
TGTGCCAGCAGAGCGACAGGGGCTAACTATGGCTACACCTTC
>TRBJ2-7|TRBV5-1|-|-
CASSLVSTSYEQYF
TGCGCCAGCAGCTTGGTTAGTACTAGCTACGAGCAGTACTTC
>TRBJ2-7|TRBV19|-|-
CASSIRGNYEQYF
TGTGCCAGTAGTATCAGGGGCAATTACGAGCAGTACTTC
>TRBJ2-3|TRBV7-2|-|TRBD2
CASSSPGLGQYF
TGTGCCAGCAGCTCGCCGGGACTAGGTCAATATTTT
>TRBJ2-7|TRBV29-1|-|TRBD1
CSVRRSLRGLDRGSYEQYF
TGCAGCGTTCGACGCAGTCTTCGGGGATTGGACAGGGGGTCGTACGAGCAGTACTTC
>TRBJ2-2|TRBV19|-|-
CASRYRGELFF
TGTGCCAGTAGATATCGAGGGGAGCTGTTTTTT
>TRBJ2-3|TRBV5-1|-|TRBD2
CASSVSGTSGADTQYF
TGCGCCAGCAGTGTGAGCGGGACTAGTGGTGCAGATACGCAGTATTTT
>TRBJ1-1|TRBV3-1/TRBV3-2|-|TRBD1
CASSQDRTGLENTEAFF
TGTGCCAGCAGCCAAGATCGGACAGGGCTAGAGAACACTGAAGCTTTCTTT
>TRBJ1-2|TRBV28|-|TRBD1
CASSSPGTGGYTF
TGTGCCAGCAGTTCTCCAGGGACAGGCGGCTACACCTTC
>TRBJ1-1|TRBV6-1|-|TRBD1
CASSEQGAITEAFF
TGTGCCAGCAGTGAACAGGGGGCAATCACTGAAGCTTTCTTT
>TRBJ1-5|TRBV19|-|-
CASSALGLPNQPQHF
TGTGCCAGTAGTGCCTTAGGGCTTCCTAATCAGCCCCAGCATTTT
>TRBJ2-3|TRBV28|-|-
CASSQTGMVGPDTQYF
TGTGCCAGCAGTCAAACAGGGATGGTGGGGCCAGATACGCAGTATTTT
>TRBJ2-7|TRBV5-1|-|-
CASSLTRSRSSYEQYF
TGCGCCAGCAGCTTGACGCGGAGCCGTTCCTCCTACGAGCAGTACTTC
>TRBJ1-3|TRBV19|-|TRBD1
CASSGNGQALDTIYF
TGTGCCAGTAGCGGGAATGGACAGGCATTGGACACCATATATTTT
>TRBJ2-5|TRBV5-8|-|TRBD2
CASSRGLAGGPRSETQYF
TGTGCCAGCAGCCGGGGACTAGCGGGGGGGCCTAGAAGCGAGACCCAGTACTTC
>TRBJ1-4|TRBV19|-|TRBD1
CASRSGTVDEKLFF
TGTGCCAGTAGGTCCGGGACAGTCGATGAAAAACTGTTTTTT
>TRBJ2-7|TRBV2|few|-
CASSGPSRGEQYF
TGTGCCAGCAGTGGACCATCTAGGGGCGAGCAGTACTTC